This entry is about one TCR beta chain. This record comes from a study of PD-L1 blockade in urothelial cancer. Overall study: Blood analysis occurred 3 weeks (second dose) and 6 weeks after treatment start. Across blood samples, T cells had a median count of 141,255.

Assay: immunoSEQ multiplex PCR; the TCRdb copy retains only in-frame clones and omits some. The data contain about 36,000 clones, approximately 84% of them seen just once; the ten biggest clones take up about 10%. Sample time point: peripheral blood 6 weeks after treatment start. Disease in patients was locally advanced or metastatic urothelial carcinoma. Per the germline V gene, CDR1 is LGHNA and CDR2 is YNFKEQ. This CDR3 contains 15 residues. Trimming cost V 1 base and J 7 bases; bases outside gene matches: 5. The sample consisted of PBMCs, taken around atezolizumab (anti-PD-L1) treatment. This clonotype was sampled from a man in his forties with urothelial cancer. The chain carries TRBV4-2 and TRBJ2-1; 9 positions agree with TRBD2. DNA for the CDR3: TGTGCCAGCAGCCAAGGGGGTAGCGGGAGAAATGAGCAGTTCTTC. Protein sequence: CASSQGGSGRNEQFF.